The 9 T cell receptor beta chains below all came from one sample that was sequenced in a study of shared clonotypes between healthy human individuals. Clones were read by immunoSEQ multiplex PCR, and TCRdb kept only the in-frame ones, dropping some. The sample carries over 2 million clones, 92% recorded once. Specimen: naive CD4+ T cells from PBMCs. Subset: CD45RA+ positively selected. The receptors derive from a man aged 18 to 29 in good health. Some clones in this sample may be carry-over from other donors' samples.

The chain is built from TRBV5-1 and TRBJ2-5, with 8 bases that match TRBD1. The CDR3 has 15 amino acids. Trimming at V came to 6 bases and at J to 2 bases, leaving 9 bases not matched to a gene. Germline V CDR1 and CDR2: SGHRS, YFSETQ. This CDR3 reads CASNQGAQGQETQYF. The CDR3 coding sequence is TGCGCCAGCAACCAGGGGGCGCAGGGTCAAGAGACCCAGTACTTC.

This clone has only a few counts. CDR3 bases: TGTGCCAGCAGCCAAGACAGGAACTATGGCTACACCTTC. Residues: CASSQDRNYGYTF. The rearrangement joins TRBV11-2 to TRBJ1-2; TRBD1 might be the D (6 bases). Trimming cost V 5 bases and J 2 bases, with 9 bases left between them. This CDR3 region has 13 residues. Germline V lookup: CDR1 SGHAT, CDR2 FQNNGV.

J is TRBJ2-1 and V is TRBV30; 9 bases align to TRBD2. The V segment lost 3 bases and the J segment 3 bases; nucleotides outside the gene matches: 15. CDR3 size: 18 residues. CDR1 is GTSNPN, CDR2 SVGIG, per germline (reference sequence). For the CDR3, the DNA is TGTGCCTGGAGCGCCGCATTGCCTAGCGGGACCCTCTACAATGAGCAGTTCTTC. As protein: CAWSAALPSGTLYNEQFF. The full variable domain, completed using reference TRBV30 and TRBJ2-1, is SQTIHQWPATLVQPVGSPLSLECTVEGTSNPNLYWYRQAAGRGLQLLFYSVGIGQISSEVPQNLSASRPQDRQFILSSKKLLLSDSGFYLCAWSAALPSGTLYNEQFFGPGTRLTVL.

This clone was detected only a few times. The genes are TRBV11-2 and TRBJ1-5; TRBD1 is a possible D gene (5 bases). V lost 4 bases and J 3 bases, leaving 10 bases between the germline ends. Germline V CDR1 and CDR2: SGHAT, FQNNGV. CDR3 size: 14 residues. The CDR3 nucleotides are TGTGCCAGCAGCTCCGACAGATACAATCAGCCCCAGCATTTT. Its protein is CASSSDRYNQPQHF.

V gene TRBV6-4 combines with J gene TRBJ2-1; possibly TRBD2 for D (5 bases). The V gene lost 6 bases and the J gene lost 8 bases, with 14 bases spanning the gap. The length of the CDR3 is 13 residues. Germline CDR1 and CDR2: MRHNA and SNTAGT. The CDR3 DNA reads TGTGCCAGCAGCGAAGAGGGTCGTGATGAGCAGTTCTTC. It yields the protein CASSEEGRDEQFF.

This clone came up a few times. CDR3 sequence: CASSRANTGELFF. The CDR3 DNA is TGTGCCAGCAGCCGGGCGAACACCGGGGAGCTGTTTTTT. V and J are TRBV14 and TRBJ2-2, with D unresolved. This CDR3 has 13 residues. CDR1 is SGHDN, CDR2 FVKESK, per germline. The V and J ends lost 4 bases and 0 bases respectively, with 3 bases between them.

This sequence joins TRBV5-1 and TRBJ1-2; TRBD1 aligns across 11 bases. The CDR3 length is 15 residues. In germline, CDR1 is SGHRS, CDR2 YFSETQ. J lost 5 bases, V lost 4 bases, and 7 bases had no gene match. This CDR3 reads CASSTADRGRYGYTF. The CDR3 coding sequence is TGCGCCAGCAGCACCGCGGACAGGGGGCGTTATGGCTACACCTTC.

The genes are TRBV28 and TRBJ2-1; D is possibly TRBD2 (6 bases). The CDR3 runs to 12 residues. V dropped 2 bases and J dropped 14 bases, with 13 bases sitting between them. Germline-derived CDR1 and CDR2 are MDHEN and SYDVKM. The CDR3 DNA is TGTGCCAGCAGTTTAGGGGGGAACAGAGAGTTCTTC. Translating gives CASSLGGNREFF.

The chain recombines TRBV30 with TRBJ2-5; 9 bases fit TRBD1. The J segment lost 4 bases and the V segment lost 0 bases, leaving 3 bases of the junction unmatched. Germline V CDR1 and CDR2: GTSNPN, SVGIG (reference sequence). The CDR3 runs to 14 residues. CDR3 amino acids: CAWSVGTGRETQYF. CDR3 in DNA: TGTGCCTGGAGTGTCGGGACAGGGCGAGAGACCCAGTACTTC.